Each of the 29 T cell receptor beta chains below was sequenced from the same sample in a study of blood T cell repertoires in COVID-19. The data were produced by immunoSEQ multiplex PCR, yet TCRdb's version contains in-frame clones alone and is incomplete. The data contain some 70,000 clones, 70% to 90% of them seen just once; the ten biggest clones take up about 3.5%. Sequences were obtained from peripheral blood. The origin of the receptors is a woman in her forties or fifties with COVID-19, enrolled during active disease.

The chain combines TRBV7-8 with TRBJ2-7, with TRBD2 identical over 12 bases. V lost 5 bases, J lost 3 bases, and 5 bases stayed unmatched. This CDR3 spans 15 amino acids. Germline assignment: CDR1 SGHVS and CDR2 FQNEAQ. For the CDR3, the DNA is TGTGCCAGCAGCGACGCGGGACTAGCGGGCTACGAGCAGTACTTC. It encodes CASSDAGLAGYEQYF.

V and J are TRBV3-1 (or the pseudogene TRBV3-2) and TRBJ1-1; D might be TRBD1 (5 bases). This CDR3 contains 15 residues. Germline assignment: CDR1 LGHDT and CDR2 YNNKEL (reference sequence). The V end lost 0 bases, the J end lost 1 base, and 9 bases lay between the germline ends. In DNA, the CDR3 is TGTGCCAGCAGCCAAGATTCAGGGCCGAACACTGAAGCTTTCTTT. This sequence encodes CASSQDSGPNTEAFF.

V is TRBV5-4 and J is TRBJ1-1, with D tentatively TRBD1 (6 bases). The CDR3 loop spans 14 amino acids. Germline-derived CDR1 and CDR2 are SGHNT and YYREEE (reference sequence). V dropped 2 bases and J dropped 1 base, with 9 bases sitting between them. CDR3 DNA sequence: TGTGCCAGCAGCTTACAGGGCCAGAACACTGAAGCTTTCTTT. Residues: CASSLQGQNTEAFF.

This sequence joins TRBV10-1 and TRBJ2-7; D may be TRBD2 (5 bases). V lost 2 bases to trimming and J lost 3 bases, with 11 bases between them. In germline, CDR1 is WNHNN, CDR2 SYGVQD (reference sequence). The CDR3 length is 14 residues. The CDR3 DNA sequence: TGCGCCAGCAGTGAGGACGCTAGCAGCTACGAGCAGTACTTC. Translation: CASSEDASSYEQYF.

The chain uses TRBV5-1 and TRBJ2-1, with 10 bases that match TRBD2. This CDR3 spans 14 amino acids. Losses at the gene ends were 4 bases for V and 7 bases for J; bases not matched to a gene: 5. CDR1 is SGHRS, CDR2 YFSETQ, per germline. The CDR3 loop reads CASSVAGGGNEQFF. CDR3 nucleotides: TGCGCCAGCAGCGTAGCGGGAGGTGGGAATGAGCAGTTCTTC.

This clone was seen only once. J is TRBJ2-7 and V is TRBV19, with TRBD2 identical over 7 bases. The V and J ends lost 3 bases and 1 base, in that order; junction bases with no gene match: 3. This CDR3 spans 14 amino acids. The V gene's germline CDR1 is LNHDA and CDR2 SQIVND (reference sequence). The CDR3 nucleotides are TGTGCCAGTAGTATGGAGCGGGGTTCCTACGAGCAGTACTTC. Protein product: CASSMERGSYEQYF. Using reference TRBV19 and TRBJ2-7 for the parts outside the CDR3, the full variable domain is DGGITQSPKYLFRKEGQNVTLSCEQNLNHDAMYWYRQDPGQGLRLIYYSQIVNDFQKGDIAEGYSVSREKKESFPLTVTSAQKNPTAFYLCASSMERGSYEQYFGPGTRLTVT.

V is TRBV6-5 and J is TRBJ2-3; TRBD2 aligns across 8 bases. This CDR3 has 16 residues. J lost 4 bases, V lost 2 bases, and 8 bases had no gene match. CDR1 is MNHEY and CDR2 is SVGAGI in the germline V gene. CDR3 DNA: TGTGCCAGCAGTTACAGCCTAGCGGGTAAGTCAGATACGCAGTATTTT. This gives the protein CASSYSLAGKSDTQYF.

The chain is built from TRBV9 and TRBJ2-7; D gene ambiguous. The CDR3 runs to 15 residues. Germline V lookup: CDR1 SGDLS, CDR2 YYNGEE. V was cut by 0 bases and J by 1 base, with 11 bases left in between. The CDR3 DNA reads as TGTGCCAGCAGCGTAGGGCTAGATAGGTCCTACGAGCAGTACTTC. Translation: CASSVGLDRSYEQYF.

The chain carries TRBV2 and TRBJ2-1; TRBD2 agrees at 10 bases. The V gene end was trimmed by 5 bases and the J gene end by 6 bases; junction bases not matched to a gene: 10. Germline V gives CDR1 SNHLY, CDR2 FYNNEI. The CDR3 covers 16 residues. CDR3 residues: CASSFRRTSGLNEQFF. The CDR3 nucleotides read TGTGCCAGCAGTTTCCGCCGGACTAGCGGTCTCAATGAGCAGTTCTTC.

The V gene is TRBV19, the J gene TRBJ2-2, with TRBD1 as a possible D gene (5 bases). Deletions cut 7 bases from V and 2 bases from J, with 20 bases between. The CDR3 covers 17 residues. Per the germline V gene, CDR1 is LNHDA and CDR2 is SQIVND (reference sequence). This CDR3 is CASTSIKGAVNTGELFF. The CDR3 nucleotides read TGTGCCAGTACCAGTATTAAAGGGGCAGTTAACACCGGGGAGCTGTTTTTT.

The chain is built from TRBV19 and TRBJ2-1; 11 nucleotides match TRBD2. V dropped 11 bases and J dropped 0; count of bases not matched to a gene: 15. The germline V gene has CDR1 LNHDA and CDR2 SQIVND (reference sequence). The CDR3 is made up of 18 amino acids. The CDR3 loop reads CARQGLADTDLSYNEQFF. The CDR3 DNA follows: TGTGCCCGCCAGGGACTAGCGGACACGGATCTCTCCTACAATGAGCAGTTCTTC.

The gene calls are TRBV10-1 and TRBJ2-2, with D perhaps matching TRBD1 (5 bases). Germline V CDR1 and CDR2: WNHNN, SYGVQD (reference sequence). V was shortened by 8 bases and J by 5 bases, with 15 bases between the two germline ends. The CDR3 has 14 amino acids. The CDR3 is CASGAKAWTGELFF. The CDR3 bases are TGCGCCAGCGGGGCCAAAGCGTGGACCGGGGAGCTGTTTTTT.

The V call is TRBV2, the J call TRBJ2-1, with D perhaps matching TRBD1 (6 bases). CDR3 size: 14 residues. The germline V gene encodes CDR1 SNHLY and CDR2 FYNNEI. The V end was cut by 10 bases, the J end by 0 bases, with 13 bases between. Written as DNA, the CDR3 is TGTGCCATCGAGAGGGGGAGCTCCTACAATGAGCAGTTCTTC. Its translation is CAIERGSSYNEQFF.

The chain carries TRBV19 and TRBJ2-3; 8 nucleotides align to TRBD2. The CDR3 is 15 amino acids. The germline V gene has CDR1 LNHDA and CDR2 SQIVND (reference sequence). The V segment lost 6 bases and the J segment 6 bases; nucleotides outside the gene matches: 11. The CDR3 DNA reads TGTGCCAGTAGCCCCGTGGAAGCGGGAGTGGATACGCAGTATTTT. Protein product: CASSPVEAGVDTQYF.

This clone was seen once. The rearrangement joins TRBV24-1 to TRBJ2-1; D not certain. The germline CDR1 and CDR2 sequences are KGHDR and SFDVKD. The germline V and J ends were trimmed by 0 bases and 12 bases, with 11 bases remaining between them. CDR3 length: 13 amino acids. The DNA of the CDR3 is TGTGCCACCAGTGATTTGCTGTGGAGTGGGCAGTTCTTC. Translation: CATSDLLWSGQFF.

The chain couples TRBV6-6 to TRBJ2-1, with a possible D match to TRBD2 (6 bases). Trimming shortened V by 0 bases and J by 6 bases, and 9 bases separated the two germline ends. CDR3 size: 14 residues. CDR1 is MNHNY and CDR2 is SVGAGI in the germline V gene (reference sequence). CDR3 protein: CASSYSRRGNEQFF. The CDR3 DNA reads TGTGCCAGCAGTTACTCTAGGAGGGGCAATGAGCAGTTCTTC.

The chain combines TRBV7-9 with TRBJ1-5; 7 bases agree with TRBD1. The junction had 7 bases not matched to a gene; V was cut back by 1 base and J by 7 bases. Per the germline V gene, CDR1 is SEHNR and CDR2 is FQNEAQ (reference sequence). The CDR3 extends over 15 amino acids. The CDR3 region has the DNA TGTGCCAGCAGCTTAGAGACAGGGCAAGGCCAGCCCCAGCATTTT. Amino acid sequence: CASSLETGQGQPQHF. Using reference TRBV7-9 and TRBJ1-5 for the parts outside the CDR3, the full variable domain is DTGVSQNPRHKITKRGQNVTFRCDPISEHNRLYWYRQTLGQGPEFLTYFQNEAQLEKSRLLSDRFSAERPKGSFSTLEIQRTEQGDSAMYLCASSLETGQGQPQHFGDGTRLSIL.

The chain joins TRBV7-2 to TRBJ1-5; tentative D call: TRBD1 (5 bases). The CDR3 is 14 residues long. Trimming shortened V by 5 bases and J by 3 bases, and 11 bases separated the two germline ends. Germline V CDR1 and CDR2: SGHTA, FQGNSA. The CDR3 DNA follows: TGTGCCAGCAGCCTCGTAGGGGTCAATCAGCCCCAGCATTTT. This translates into CASSLVGVNQPQHF. The variable domain in full, completed from reference TRBV7-2 and TRBJ1-5, reads GAGVSQSPSNKVTEKGKDVELRCDPISGHTALYWYRQSLGQGLEFLIYFQGNSAPDKSGLPSDRFSAERTGGSVSTLTIQRTQQEDSAVYLCASSLVGVNQPQHFGDGTRLSIL.

This clone was recorded once. This rearrangement joins TRBV5-6 to TRBJ2-7, with 8 bases lining up with TRBD2. Germline V gives CDR1 SGHDT, CDR2 YYEEEE. This CDR3 comprises 15 residues. With 4 bases clipped from V and 3 bases from J, the junction kept 9 bases outside the gene matches. CDR3 sequence reads: CASSPPGLASYEQYF. The CDR3 nucleotides read TGTGCCAGCAGCCCCCCCGGACTAGCAAGCTACGAGCAGTACTTC.

The V and J genes are TRBV20-1 and TRBJ1-3, with unresolved D. The CDR3 has 11 residues. CDR1 is DFQATT and CDR2 is SNEGSKA in the germline V gene (reference sequence). Here the CDR3 DNA reads TGCAGCCTCTTTCGGGGAAACACCATATATTTT. Protein product: CSLFRGNTIYF.

The chain recombines TRBV30 with TRBJ2-7, with D possibly TRBD1 on 6 matching bases. The V end was cut by 2 bases, the J end by 5 bases, with 13 bases between. The CDR3 spans 13 residues. CDR1 and CDR2 (germline): GTSNPN, SVGIG (reference sequence). CDR3 nucleotide sequence: TGTGCCTGGAGTCCACAGGGTCCCCACGAGCAGTACTTC. This gives the protein CAWSPQGPHEQYF. Complete variable domain (other parts from reference TRBV30 and TRBJ2-7): SQTIHQWPATLVQPVGSPLSLECTVEGTSNPNLYWYRQAAGRGLQLLFYSVGIGQISSEVPQNLSASRPQDRQFILSSKKLLLSDSGFYLCAWSPQGPHEQYFGPGTRLTVT.

This sequence joins TRBV18 and TRBJ1-4; D gene unclear. The germline V gene has CDR1 KGHSH and CDR2 LQKENI. V lost 6 bases to trimming and J lost 4 bases, with 6 bases between them. The CDR3 has 12 amino acids. DNA for the CDR3: TGTGCCAGCTCTTCAAATAATGAAAAACTGTTTTTT. Translation: CASSSNNEKLFF.

The chain links TRBV4-1 to TRBJ1-6; D may be TRBD1 (5 bases). Per germline, CDR1 MGHRA and CDR2 YSYEKL. V lost 1 base to trimming and J lost 4 bases, with 11 bases between them. The CDR3 spans 16 residues. DNA of the CDR3: TGCGCCAGCAGCCAAGTAGTGGCAGGGTATAATTCACCCCTCCACTTT. Its translation is CASSQVVAGYNSPLHF.

This clone appeared a few times. The chain carries TRBV20-1 and TRBJ1-5, with 8 bases that match TRBD1. The CDR3 is made up of 17 amino acids. Germline V gives CDR1 DFQATT, CDR2 SNEGSKA (reference sequence). The V and J ends lost 3 bases and 2 bases, in that order; junction bases with no gene match: 12. The CDR3 here is CSASYAAGGAGNQPQHF. Here the CDR3 DNA reads TGCAGTGCTAGTTATGCTGCAGGGGGCGCGGGCAATCAGCCCCAGCATTTT.

This chain uses TRBV11-2 with TRBJ1-2; perhaps TRBD1 as D (6 bases). The germline V gene encodes CDR1 SGHAT and CDR2 FQNNGV. Trimming took 4 bases from V and 4 from J, leaving 16 bases between them. CDR3 length: 15 residues. CDR3 loop: CASSSYRVAGYGYTF. CDR3 coding DNA: TGTGCCAGCAGCTCCTACAGGGTCGCCGGCTATGGCTACACCTTC. Together with reference TRBV11-2 and TRBJ1-2, the CDR3 gives the full variable domain: EAGVAQSPRYKIIEKRQSVAFWCNPISGHATLYWYQQILGQGPKLLIQFQNNGVVDDSQLPKDRFSAERLKGVDSTLKIQPAKLEDSAVYLCASSSYRVAGYGYTFGSGTRLTVV.

The chain combines TRBV3-1 (or the pseudogene TRBV3-2) with TRBJ1-5; D remains ambiguous. The length of the CDR3 is 13 residues. CDR1 LGHDT and CDR2 YNNKEL come from the germline V gene (reference sequence). Trimming shortened V by 3 bases and J by 7 bases, and 10 bases separated the two germline ends. DNA of the CDR3: TGTGCCAGCAGCCAGGGCGATAAACAGCCCCAGCATTTT. Protein sequence: CASSQGDKQPQHF.

J is TRBJ2-1 and V is TRBV2, with D possibly being TRBD1 (6 bases). This CDR3 is built from 15 residues. Germline values: CDR1 SNHLY, CDR2 FYNNEI. V lost 10 bases to trimming and J lost 4 bases, with 20 bases between them. CDR3 sequence reads: CATRQAVGIYNEQFF. The CDR3 DNA is TGTGCCACCCGACAGGCAGTCGGAATATACAATGAGCAGTTCTTC.

This clone was counted once. This chain links TRBV5-1 with TRBJ2-3; 7 nucleotides agree with TRBD1. After removal of 7 bases from V and 0 bases from J, the junction contained 14 bases not matched to a gene. This CDR3 contains 17 residues. The germline V gene encodes CDR1 SGHRS and CDR2 YFSETQ. Written as DNA, the CDR3 is TGCGCCAGCTCCCCGTACAGAGGGACAGTAAGCACAGATACGCAGTATTTT. Translation gives CASSPYRGTVSTDTQYF.

The J gene is TRBJ2-2, the V gene TRBV19; TRBD1 is a possible D gene (5 bases). V was cut by 3 bases and J by 0 bases, with 11 bases left in between. The CDR3 consists of 16 residues. Germline values: CDR1 LNHDA, CDR2 SQIVND (reference sequence). The DNA for the CDR3 is TGTGCCAGTAGTATCAGCCAGGGCGCGAACACCGGGGAGCTGTTTTTT. The encoded protein is CASSISQGANTGELFF.